This TCR beta chain is from a study of blood T cell repertoires in COVID-19. Across the whole study: The analysed material was cDNA or gDNA that came from T cells, B-cell-depleted T cells, or PBMCs.

Germline V lookup: CDR1 SGHVS, CDR2 FQNEAQ. Trimming removed 0 bases from V and 3 bases from J; junction bases left unmatched: 8. This CDR3 has 19 residues. Those who participated ranged in age from roughly 18 to 89 years and resided in approximately 26 US areas. Cohort allocation depended upon clinical history that participants reported. Original processing methods: Counts of nucleated cells, estimated from reference gene primer amplification, were obtained. Sequenced by immunoSEQ multiplex PCR; TCRdb stores in-frame clones only, minus some. For V, J and clone size, that table is used; D and trimming come from the DNA. The sample records 200,000 to 300,000 clones, around 89% being singletons.

This TCR derives from a woman in her forties with acute COVID-19. The chain joins TRBV7-8 to TRBJ2-4, with 13 bases lining up with TRBD2. The sequenced sample was PBMCs or T cells enriched from blood (not recorded which). The CDR3 bases are TGTGCCAGCAGCTTAGCCGGACTAGCGGGGGAGGGGGGCAAAAACATTCAGTACTTC. It is translated as CASSLAGLAGEGGKNIQYF.